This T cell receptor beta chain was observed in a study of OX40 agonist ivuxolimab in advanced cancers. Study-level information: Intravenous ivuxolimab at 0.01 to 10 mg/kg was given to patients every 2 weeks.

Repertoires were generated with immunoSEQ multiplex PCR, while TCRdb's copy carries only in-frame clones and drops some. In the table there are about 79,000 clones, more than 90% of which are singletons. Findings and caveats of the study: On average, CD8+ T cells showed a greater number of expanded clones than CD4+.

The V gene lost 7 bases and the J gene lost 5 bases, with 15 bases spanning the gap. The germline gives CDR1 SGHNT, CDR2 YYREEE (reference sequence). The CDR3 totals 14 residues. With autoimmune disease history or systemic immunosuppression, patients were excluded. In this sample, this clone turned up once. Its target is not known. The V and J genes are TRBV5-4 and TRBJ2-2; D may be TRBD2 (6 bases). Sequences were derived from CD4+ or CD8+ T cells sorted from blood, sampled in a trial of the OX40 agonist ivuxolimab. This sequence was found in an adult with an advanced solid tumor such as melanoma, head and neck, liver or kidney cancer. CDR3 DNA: TGTGCCAGCCGCCGGGACTCATTAACCGGGGAGCTGTTTTTT. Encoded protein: CASRRDSLTGELFF. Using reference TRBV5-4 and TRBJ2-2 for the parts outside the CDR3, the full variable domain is ETGVTQSPTHLIKTRGQQVTLRCSSQSGHNTVSWYQQALGQGPQFIFQYYREEENGRGNFPPRFSGLQFPNYSSELNVNALELDDSALYLCASRRDSLTGELFFGEGSRLTVL.